These 22 T cell receptor beta chains came from one sample sequenced in a study of cytomegalovirus exposure and HLA in healthy donors. The PCR employed 60 Vbeta primers together with 13 Jbeta primers. The method was immunoSEQ multiplex PCR; TCRdb's version includes in-frame clones alone and lacks a portion of them. The table has tens of thousands of clones, 65% to 75% seen once. Sequenced input: PBMCs. These receptors originate from a man in his 60s in good health and CMV-seronegative.

The chain has TRBV25-1 and TRBJ2-7; TRBD1 matches 8 bases. Germline V gene data show CDR1 as MGHDK and CDR2 as SYGVNS. V shed 7 bases, J shed 7 bases, and the junction held 9 bases outside the gene matches. The CDR3 loop spans 13 amino acids. The CDR3 nucleotides are TGTGCCAGCACTGTTTCAGGGGGCTTAGAGCAGTACTTC. Encoded protein: CASTVSGGLEQYF.

The rearrangement joins TRBV11-2 to TRBJ1-4; TRBD1 matches 11 bases. The germline gives CDR1 SGHAT, CDR2 FQNNGV. CDR3 length equals 17 residues. Unmatched junction bases numbered 8, after V lost 5 bases and J lost 3 bases. The CDR3 DNA follows: TGTGCCAGCAGCCGCCGGGACAGGGGGGCAGCTAATGAAAAACTGTTTTTT. Translation: CASSRRDRGAANEKLFF.

The chain carries TRBV5-4 and TRBJ2-1; D is ambiguous. The V end was cut by 0 bases, the J end by 5 bases, with 18 bases between. The germline V gene encodes CDR1 SGHNT and CDR2 YYREEE (reference sequence). This CDR3 has 17 residues. The DNA for the CDR3 is TGTGCCAGCAGCTTGGGCTTTGGTCTCATCCGGGACAATGAGCAGTTCTTC. This encodes CASSLGFGLIRDNEQFF.

The rearrangement joins TRBV7-8 to TRBJ1-5, with 9 bases that match TRBD1. Germline loops: CDR1 SGHVS, CDR2 FQNEAQ. This CDR3 spans 18 amino acids. Unmatched junction bases numbered 10, after V lost 4 bases and J lost 0 bases. The CDR3 nucleotides are TGTGCCAGCAGCTCCTCCGGGACAGGGATTAATAGCAATCAGCCCCAGCATTTT. Translated: CASSSSGTGINSNQPQHF. The entire variable domain, with the rest obtained from reference TRBV7-8 and TRBJ1-5, is as follows: GAGVSQSPRYKVAKRGQDVALRCDPISGHVSLFWYQQALGQGPEFLTYFQNEAQLDKSGLPSDRFFAERPEGSVSTLKIQRTQQEDSAVYLCASSSSGTGINSNQPQHFGDGTRLSIL.

This clone has just a few counts. The chain carries TRBV7-6 and TRBJ1-2, with D possibly TRBD1 on 6 matching bases. The CDR3 is 15 amino acids. The V end was cut by 1 base, the J end by 3 bases, with 12 bases between. The germline gives CDR1 SGHVS, CDR2 FNYEAQ. CDR3 sequence: CASSLGTASHYGYTF. The DNA for the CDR3 is TGTGCCAGCAGCTTAGGGACAGCTTCACACTATGGCTACACCTTC.

This chain uses TRBV7-2 with TRBJ2-2; D gene ambiguous. The CDR3 contains 11 residues. Trimming stripped 5 bases from V and 5 bases from J, with 3 bases between. The germline gives CDR1 SGHTA, CDR2 FQGNSA. CDR3 coding DNA: TGTGCCAGCAGCCCGACCGGGGAGCTGTTTTTT. Amino acid sequence: CASSPTGELFF. The full variable domain, with the rest looked up from reference TRBV7-2 and TRBJ2-2, is GAGVSQSPSNKVTEKGKDVELRCDPISGHTALYWYRQSLGQGLEFLIYFQGNSAPDKSGLPSDRFSAERTGGSVSTLTIQRTQQEDSAVYLCASSPTGELFFGEGSRLTVL.

The V call is TRBV5-1, the J call TRBJ2-7; a possible D gene is TRBD1 (6 bases). The V end lost 6 bases, the J end lost 5 bases, and 18 bases lay between the germline ends. The CDR3 runs 14 residues. CDR1 and CDR2 from the germline V gene are SGHRS and YFSETQ. CDR3 DNA sequence: TGCGCCAGCAACCTACAGCTAGGGGACAACGAGCAGTACTTC. It encodes CASNLQLGDNEQYF. Drawing the rest from reference TRBV5-1 and TRBJ2-7, the complete variable domain is KAGVTQTPRYLIKTRGQQVTLSCSPISGHRSVSWYQQTPGQGLQFLFEYFSETQRNKGNFPGRFSGRQFSNSRSEMNVSTLELGDSALYLCASNLQLGDNEQYFGPGTRLTVT.

The V call is TRBV30, the J call TRBJ2-7; TRBD1 is a possible D gene (5 bases). Between the trimmed V and J ends, which lost 5 bases and 2 bases, there was a span of 10 bases. CDR3 length equals 12 residues. CDR1 is GTSNPN and CDR2 is SVGIG in the germline V gene (reference sequence). The CDR3 loop reads CAWADSPYEQYF. CDR3 nucleotides: TGTGCCTGGGCAGACAGCCCCTACGAGCAGTACTTC.

The chain uses TRBV9 and TRBJ2-1, with 12 positions matching TRBD2. The CDR3 consists of 17 residues. V dropped 4 bases and J dropped 0; count of bases not matched to a gene: 5. The germline CDR1 and CDR2 sequences are SGDLS and YYNGEE. CDR3 residues: CASSPWTSGNSYNEQFF. CDR3 coding DNA: TGTGCCAGCAGCCCTTGGACTAGCGGGAACTCCTACAATGAGCAGTTCTTC.

The chain carries TRBV11-2 and TRBJ1-1, with TRBD1 matching over 7 bases. The CDR3 consists of 11 residues. J gave up 9 bases and V 5 bases, and 3 bases lay outside the gene matches. Germline lookup yields CDR1 SGHAT and CDR2 FQNNGV. The CDR3 protein is CASSLQGKAFF. The CDR3 nucleotides are TGTGCCAGCAGCCTACAGGGGAAAGCTTTCTTT.

The chain has TRBV4-1 and TRBJ1-4; 7 bases fit TRBD1. Germline trimming cut 4 bases from V and 8 bases from J; bases unmatched to any gene: 1. The CDR3 length is 12 residues. In germline, CDR1 is MGHRA, CDR2 YSYEKL. This CDR3 reads CASSPGGEKLFF. CDR3 DNA sequence: TGCGCCAGCAGCCCAGGGGGGGAAAAACTGTTTTTT.

The CDR3 spells CASTEGSGTDTQYF. The CDR3 DNA is TGTGCCAGTACGGAGGGCTCGGGCACAGATACGCAGTATTTT. V gene TRBV19 combines with J gene TRBJ2-3; D is possibly TRBD2 (6 bases). Germline V gene data show CDR1 as LNHDA and CDR2 as SQIVND (reference sequence). This CDR3 contains 14 residues. The V gene lost 7 bases and the J gene lost 1 base, with 12 bases spanning the gap.

The rearrangement joins TRBV27 to TRBJ2-3, with 9 bases that match TRBD1. CDR1 is MNHEY and CDR2 is SMNVEV in the germline V gene (reference sequence). The CDR3 has 15 residues. J lost 2 bases, V lost 6 bases, and 6 bases had no gene match. The CDR3 DNA reads as TGTGCCAGCAGCCGGACAGGGGAAAACACAGATACGCAGTATTTT. Its protein is CASSRTGENTDTQYF.

The chain uses TRBV13 and TRBJ2-5, with TRBD2 matching 9 bases. The CDR3 extends over 17 amino acids. J lost 3 bases, V lost 1 base, and 9 bases had no gene match. Germline lookup yields CDR1 PRHDT and CDR2 FYEKMQ (reference sequence). CDR3 bases: TGTGCCAGCAGCTTAGTGTTTCGCGGGGGGGCGGAAGAGACCCAGTACTTC. Amino acids: CASSLVFRGGAEETQYF.

This clone was seen a handful of times. The chain couples TRBV6-4 to TRBJ1-2, with TRBD1 identical over 12 bases. V shed 0 bases and J 7 bases; nucleotides not matched to a gene: 6. The CDR3 is 16 residues long. Germline CDR1 MRHNA, CDR2 SNTAGT. The CDR3 is CASSDSTGQGAPGYTF. The CDR3 nucleotides read TGTGCCAGCAGTGACTCAACGGGACAGGGGGCGCCTGGCTACACCTTC.

V usage is TRBV6-1 and J usage is TRBJ2-3; TRBD2 aligns across 10 bases. Germline trimming cut 2 bases from V and 6 bases from J; bases unmatched to any gene: 11. The CDR3 loop spans 17 amino acids. CDR1 and CDR2 (germline): MNHNS, SASEGT. CDR3 amino acids: CASSERGLAGGRDTQYF. CDR3 sequence (DNA): TGTGCCAGCAGTGAACGGGGGTTAGCGGGGGGAAGGGATACGCAGTATTTT.

For the CDR3, the DNA is TGTGCCAGCAGTGAAGCAAGGGGCTCCTATAATTCACCCCTCCACTTT. As protein: CASSEARGSYNSPLHF. The chain carries TRBV6-1 and TRBJ1-6; D may be TRBD1 (5 bases). V was clipped by 0 bases and J by 0 bases, with 6 bases between them. CDR3 length: 16 amino acids. Germline loops: CDR1 MNHNS, CDR2 SASEGT.

This chain uses TRBV29-1 with TRBJ2-7; D is perhaps TRBD2 (6 bases). The CDR3 extends over 12 amino acids. V was trimmed by 6 bases and J by 5 bases, leaving 14 bases between them. The germline V gene has CDR1 SQVTM and CDR2 ANQGSEA. CDR3 bases: TGCAGCGTCCCTTGGGGGGTGAACGAGCAGTACTTC. It translates to CSVPWGVNEQYF.

The rearrangement uses TRBV15 and TRBJ2-2; 7 positions match TRBD1. The germline gives CDR1 LNHNV, CDR2 YYDKDF (reference sequence). Trimming at V came to 9 bases and at J to 1 base, leaving 8 bases not matched to a gene. This CDR3 region has 15 residues. CDR3 DNA sequence: TGTGCCACGAATAACAGGGGCGAGAACACCGGGGAGCTGTTTTTT. Translating it yields CATNNRGENTGELFF.

The chain uses TRBV4-1 and TRBJ1-4, with 7 positions matching TRBD1. V lost 2 bases, J lost 3 bases, and 12 bases stayed unmatched. Germline V gene sequence: CDR1 MGHRA, CDR2 YSYEKL. The CDR3 is 18 residues long. The CDR3 loop reads CASSQYRDSDLANEKLFF. CDR3 nucleotide sequence: TGCGCCAGCAGCCAATACCGGGACAGCGACCTAGCTAATGAAAAACTGTTTTTT.

The chain combines TRBV7-3 with TRBJ1-6, with a weak D call TRBD1 (5 bases). V lost 2 bases, J lost 11 bases, and 16 bases lay in between. The CDR3 contains 15 residues. The germline V gene has CDR1 SGHTA and CDR2 FQGTGA. The CDR3 nucleotides read TGTGCCAGCAGCTTATCCCCTGGCAGGGATGCACCCCTCCACTTT. It yields the protein CASSLSPGRDAPLHF.

This clone was counted a single time. V usage is TRBV5-1 and J usage is TRBJ2-5; TRBD2 matches at 7 bases. From germline, CDR1 is SGHRS and CDR2 YFSETQ. This CDR3 has 15 residues. The J segment lost 1 base and the V segment lost 2 bases, leaving 5 bases of the junction unmatched. The CDR3 is CASSLSGAFQETQYF. The CDR3 bases are TGCGCCAGCAGCTTAAGCGGGGCCTTCCAAGAGACCCAGTACTTC.